The clone carrying this TCR beta chain came up many times. Its antigen is currently unknown. Sorting of PBMCs yielded the CD4+ and CD8+ T cells. This entry comes from a study of CD8+ T cells in alopecia areata. Whole-study results and caveats: Lesional tissue from the scalp (especially in alopecia totalis/universalis) showed higher clonality than normal scalp. Sequencing of scalp samples also captures resident alphabeta T cells of normal skin.

The sequencing template was cDNA reverse transcribed from extracted RNA. TCRdb keeps only in-frame clones here, not all; method: immunoSEQ multiplex PCR. The sample contains roughly 100,000 clones, less than 70% of which appear only once. Germline loops: CDR1 KGHSH, CDR2 LQKENI. This CDR3 comprises 14 residues. V was shortened by 6 bases and J by 2 bases, with 14 bases between the two germline ends. This rearrangement joins TRBV18 to TRBJ2-7, with D perhaps TRBD1 or TRBD2 (5 bases each). Sequencing was done on a sample of CD4+ T cells sorted from blood. The source of this sequence is a human donor in good health. The CDR3 loop reads CASSLSWGTYEQYF. CDR3 bases: TGTGCCAGCTCGCTGTCGTGGGGGACCTACGAGCAGTACTTC.